This TCR beta chain was documented in a study of T cells in Graves' hyperthyroidism and ophthalmopathy. General observations from the study: It was a median about seven months before onset that the model predicted ophthalmopathy. Most thyroid clonotypes expanded above 0.001 were also detected in blood.

Many counts were recorded for this clonotype. Its antigen remains unknown. Using RNA transcripts as the source, TCR beta CDR3 regions were amplified. The study used the HTBI primer set for a first-round RT-PCR of the TCR CDR3. TCRdb ran MiXCR on the multiplex PCR reads and lists one entry per CDR3 protein. The sample has under 450,000 distinct CDR3 sequences; around 14% are singletons. Germline V gives CDR1 SGHVS, CDR2 FNYEAQ. The CDR3 is 12 residues long. The V end lost 5 bases, the J end lost 2 bases, and 5 bases lay between the germline ends. The specimen was blood. This sequence joins TRBV7-6 and TRBJ2-3; D gene unclear. This clonotype originated in a woman younger than 35 with Graves' hyperthyroidism. CDR3 DNA sequence: TGTGCCAGCAGCACATACACAGATACGCAGTATTTT. Amino acids: CASSTYTDTQYF.